The sequence of this TCR beta chain was determined in a study of T cells in Graves' hyperthyroidism and ophthalmopathy. Study overall: Peripheral blood collection took place at initial diagnosis, before any treatment. Study conclusions and caveats: Within blood appeared most thyroid clonotypes that had expanded above 0.001.

Amplification targeted TCR beta CDR3 regions from RNA transcripts. Researchers ran a first-round RT-PCR on the TCR CDR3 using the HTBI primer set. TCRdb ran MiXCR on the multiplex PCR reads and lists one entry per CDR3 protein. The sample contains some 350,000 distinct CDR3 sequences, approximately 14% of which appear only once. Per germline, CDR1 SGHTA and CDR2 FQGNSA. The CDR3 sequence is 17 residues long. V shed 5 bases, J shed 3 bases, and the junction held 8 bases outside the gene matches. Blood sampling occurred at first hyperthyroidism diagnosis, ahead of any ophthalmopathy symptoms. The source of the PBMCs was 8.5 to 10 ml of fresh peripheral blood. This clonotype was detected many times. The antigen is not known.

Sequencing input: blood. The genes are TRBV7-2 and TRBJ2-1; 12 bases line up with TRBD2. The clonotype comes from a young woman with Graves' hyperthyroidism that later progressed to Graves' ophthalmopathy. This CDR3 is CASSPRLAGDYYNEQFF. DNA of the CDR3: TGTGCCAGCAGCCCCCGACTAGCGGGAGATTACTACAATGAGCAGTTCTTC.